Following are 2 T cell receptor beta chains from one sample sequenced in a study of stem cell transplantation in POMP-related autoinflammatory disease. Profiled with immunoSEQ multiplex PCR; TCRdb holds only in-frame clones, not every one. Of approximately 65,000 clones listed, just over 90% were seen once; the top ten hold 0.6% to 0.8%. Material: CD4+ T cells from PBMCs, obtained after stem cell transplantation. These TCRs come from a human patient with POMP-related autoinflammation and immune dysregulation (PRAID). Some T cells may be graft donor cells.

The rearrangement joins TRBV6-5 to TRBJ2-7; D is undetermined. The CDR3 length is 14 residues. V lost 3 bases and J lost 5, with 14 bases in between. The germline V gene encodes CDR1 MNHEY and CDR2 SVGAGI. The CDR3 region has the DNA TGTGCCAGCAGTTATACCTGGGGAACCCACGAGCAGTACTTC. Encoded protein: CASSYTWGTHEQYF.

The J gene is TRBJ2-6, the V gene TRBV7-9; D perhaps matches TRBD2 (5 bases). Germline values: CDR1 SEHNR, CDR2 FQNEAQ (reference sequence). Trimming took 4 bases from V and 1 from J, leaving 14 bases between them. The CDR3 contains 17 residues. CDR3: CASSSGFPKSGANVLTF. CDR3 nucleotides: TGTGCCAGCAGCTCGGGGTTTCCAAAATCTGGGGCCAACGTCCTGACTTTC.